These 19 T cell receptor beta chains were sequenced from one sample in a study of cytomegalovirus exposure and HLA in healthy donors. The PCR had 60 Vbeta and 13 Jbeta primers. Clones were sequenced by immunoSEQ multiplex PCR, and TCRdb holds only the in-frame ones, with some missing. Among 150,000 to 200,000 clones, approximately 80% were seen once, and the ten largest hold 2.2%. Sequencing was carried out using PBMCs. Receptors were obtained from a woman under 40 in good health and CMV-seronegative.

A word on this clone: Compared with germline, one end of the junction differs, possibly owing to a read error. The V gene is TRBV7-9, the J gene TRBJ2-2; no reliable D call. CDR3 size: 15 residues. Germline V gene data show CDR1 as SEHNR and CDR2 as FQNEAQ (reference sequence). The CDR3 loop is CSSSLPGPNTGELFF. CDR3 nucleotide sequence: TGTTCCAGCAGCTTACCAGGCCCAAATACCGGGGAGCTGTTTTTT. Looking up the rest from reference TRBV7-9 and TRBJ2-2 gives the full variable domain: DTGVSQNPRHKITKRGQNVTFRCDPISEHNRLYWYRQTLGQGPEFLTYFQNEAQLEKSRLLSDRFSAERPKGSFSTLEIQRTEQGDSAMYLCSSSLPGPNTGELFFGEGSRLTVL.

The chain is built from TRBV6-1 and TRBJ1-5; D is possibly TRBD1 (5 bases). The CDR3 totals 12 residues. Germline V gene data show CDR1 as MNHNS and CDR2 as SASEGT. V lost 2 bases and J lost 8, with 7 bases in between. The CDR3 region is CASSELGEPQHF. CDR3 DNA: TGTGCCAGCAGTGAATTAGGGGAGCCCCAGCATTTT.

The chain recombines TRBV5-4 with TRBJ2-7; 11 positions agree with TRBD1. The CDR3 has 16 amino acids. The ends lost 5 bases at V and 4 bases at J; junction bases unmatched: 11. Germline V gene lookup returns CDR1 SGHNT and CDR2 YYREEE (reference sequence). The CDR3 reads CASSASGTGGGYEQYF. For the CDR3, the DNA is TGTGCCAGCAGTGCGTCAGGGACAGGGGGGGGGTACGAGCAGTACTTC.

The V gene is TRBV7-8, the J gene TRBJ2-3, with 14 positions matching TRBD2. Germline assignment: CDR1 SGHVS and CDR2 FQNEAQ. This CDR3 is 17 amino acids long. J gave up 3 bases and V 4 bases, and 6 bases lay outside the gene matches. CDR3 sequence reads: CASSSGLAGVGTDTQYF. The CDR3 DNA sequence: TGTGCCAGCAGCTCGGGACTAGCGGGAGTTGGGACAGATACGCAGTATTTT.

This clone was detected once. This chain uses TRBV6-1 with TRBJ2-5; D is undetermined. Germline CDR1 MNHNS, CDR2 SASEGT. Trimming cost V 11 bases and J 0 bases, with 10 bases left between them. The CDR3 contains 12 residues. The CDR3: CASRQNQETQYF. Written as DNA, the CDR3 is TGTGCCTCTCGCCAGAACCAAGAGACCCAGTACTTC.

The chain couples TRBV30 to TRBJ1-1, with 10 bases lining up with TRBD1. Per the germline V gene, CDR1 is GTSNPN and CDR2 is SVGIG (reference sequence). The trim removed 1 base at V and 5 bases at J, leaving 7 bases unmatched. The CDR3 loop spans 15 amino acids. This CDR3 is CAWSGQGAPETEAFF. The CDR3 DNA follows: TGTGCCTGGAGTGGACAGGGGGCGCCGGAGACTGAAGCTTTCTTT.

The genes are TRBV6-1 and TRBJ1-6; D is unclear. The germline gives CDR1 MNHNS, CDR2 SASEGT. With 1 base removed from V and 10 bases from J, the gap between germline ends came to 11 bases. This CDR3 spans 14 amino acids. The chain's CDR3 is CASSEGFTQSPLHF. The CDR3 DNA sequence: TGTGCCAGCAGTGAAGGGTTCACGCAGTCACCCCTCCACTTT.

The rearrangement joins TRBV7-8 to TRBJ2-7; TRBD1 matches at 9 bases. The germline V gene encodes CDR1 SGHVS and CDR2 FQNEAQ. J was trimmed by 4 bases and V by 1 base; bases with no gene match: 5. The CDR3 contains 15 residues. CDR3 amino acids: CASSLGTGVMYEQYF. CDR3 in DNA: TGTGCCAGCAGCTTAGGGACAGGGGTGATGTACGAGCAGTACTTC.

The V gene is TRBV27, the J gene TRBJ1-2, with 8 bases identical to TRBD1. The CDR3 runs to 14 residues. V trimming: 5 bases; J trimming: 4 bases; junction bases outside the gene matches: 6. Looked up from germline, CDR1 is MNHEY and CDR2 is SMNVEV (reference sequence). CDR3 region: CASSARQGFYGYTF. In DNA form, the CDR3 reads TGTGCCAGCAGTGCCCGACAGGGGTTCTATGGCTACACCTTC.

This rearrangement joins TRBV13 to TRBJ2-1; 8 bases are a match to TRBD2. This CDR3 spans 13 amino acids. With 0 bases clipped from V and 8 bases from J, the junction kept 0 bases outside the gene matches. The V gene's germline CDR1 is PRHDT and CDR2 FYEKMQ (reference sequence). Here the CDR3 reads CASSLGRGDEQFF. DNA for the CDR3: TGTGCCAGCAGCTTAGGGCGGGGGGATGAGCAGTTCTTC.

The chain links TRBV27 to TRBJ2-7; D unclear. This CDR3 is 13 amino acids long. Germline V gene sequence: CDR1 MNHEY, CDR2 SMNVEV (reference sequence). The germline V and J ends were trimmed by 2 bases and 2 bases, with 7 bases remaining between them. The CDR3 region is CASSLIPTYEQYF. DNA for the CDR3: TGTGCCAGCAGTTTAATCCCCACCTACGAGCAGTACTTC.

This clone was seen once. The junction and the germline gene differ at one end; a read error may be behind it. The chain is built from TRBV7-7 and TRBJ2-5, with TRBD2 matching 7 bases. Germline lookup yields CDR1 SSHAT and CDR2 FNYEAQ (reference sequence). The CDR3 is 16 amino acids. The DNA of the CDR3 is TGTGCTAGCAGCTTAGCGGGCGGGACGCACCAAGAGACCCAGTACTTC. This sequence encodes CASSLAGGTHQETQYF.

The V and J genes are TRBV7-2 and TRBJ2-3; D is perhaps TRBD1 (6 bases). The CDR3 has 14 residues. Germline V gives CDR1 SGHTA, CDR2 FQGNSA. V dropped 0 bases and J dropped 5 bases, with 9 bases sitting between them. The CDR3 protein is CASSLAWTEDTQYF. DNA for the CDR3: TGTGCCAGCAGCTTAGCTTGGACAGAAGATACGCAGTATTTT.

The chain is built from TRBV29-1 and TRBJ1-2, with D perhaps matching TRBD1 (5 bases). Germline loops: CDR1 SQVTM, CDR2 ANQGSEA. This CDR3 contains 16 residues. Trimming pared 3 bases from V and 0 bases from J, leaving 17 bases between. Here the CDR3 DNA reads TGCAGCGTTGATAGATGGAGCAGGGCCACTAACTATGGCTACACCTTC. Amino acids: CSVDRWSRATNYGYTF.

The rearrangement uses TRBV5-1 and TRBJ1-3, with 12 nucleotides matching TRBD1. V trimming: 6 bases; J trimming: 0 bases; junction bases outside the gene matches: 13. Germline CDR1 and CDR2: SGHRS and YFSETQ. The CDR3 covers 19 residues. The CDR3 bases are TGCGCCAGCAAACGAACCGGGACAGGGGGCTCCAGCTCTGGAAACACCATATATTTT. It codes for CASKRTGTGGSSSGNTIYF.

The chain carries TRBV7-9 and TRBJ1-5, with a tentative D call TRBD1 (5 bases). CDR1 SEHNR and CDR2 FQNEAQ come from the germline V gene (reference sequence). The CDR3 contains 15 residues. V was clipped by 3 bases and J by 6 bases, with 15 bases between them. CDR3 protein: CASSLSGAPSQPQHF. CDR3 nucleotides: TGTGCCAGCAGCTTGAGCGGGGCGCCTAGTCAGCCCCAGCATTTT.

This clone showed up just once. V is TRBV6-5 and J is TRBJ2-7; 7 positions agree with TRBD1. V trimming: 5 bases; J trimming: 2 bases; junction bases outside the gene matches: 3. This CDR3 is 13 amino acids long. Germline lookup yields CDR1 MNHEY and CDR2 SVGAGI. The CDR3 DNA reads TGTGCCAGCAGTCCCGGGACAGCCTACGAGCAGTACTTC. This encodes CASSPGTAYEQYF.

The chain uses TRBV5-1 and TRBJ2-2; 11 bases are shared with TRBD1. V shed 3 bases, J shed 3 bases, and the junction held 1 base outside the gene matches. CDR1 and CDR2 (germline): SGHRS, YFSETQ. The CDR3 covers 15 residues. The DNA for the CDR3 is TGCGCCAGCAGCTGGACAGGGGGCGACACCGGGGAGCTGTTTTTT. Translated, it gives CASSWTGGDTGELFF.

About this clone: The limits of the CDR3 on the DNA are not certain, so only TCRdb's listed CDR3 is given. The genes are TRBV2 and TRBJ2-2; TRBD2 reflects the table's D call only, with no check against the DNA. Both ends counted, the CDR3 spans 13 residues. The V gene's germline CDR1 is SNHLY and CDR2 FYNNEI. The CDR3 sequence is CASSSSGFGELFF.